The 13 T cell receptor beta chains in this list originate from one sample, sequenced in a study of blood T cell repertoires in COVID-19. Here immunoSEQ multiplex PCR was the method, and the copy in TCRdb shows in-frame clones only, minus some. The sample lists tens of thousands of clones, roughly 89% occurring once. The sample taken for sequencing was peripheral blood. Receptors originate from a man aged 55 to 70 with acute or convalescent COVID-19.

The CDR3, as DNA: TGTGCCAGTAGTGTCAGGGAAGGTACGCAGTATTTT. This codes for CASSVREGTQYF. This chain uses TRBV19 with TRBJ2-3, with D possibly TRBD1 on 5 matching bases. This CDR3 has 12 residues. Germline V gene data show CDR1 as LNHDA and CDR2 as SQIVND (reference sequence). V shed 5 bases and J shed 8 bases, with 11 bases lying between them.

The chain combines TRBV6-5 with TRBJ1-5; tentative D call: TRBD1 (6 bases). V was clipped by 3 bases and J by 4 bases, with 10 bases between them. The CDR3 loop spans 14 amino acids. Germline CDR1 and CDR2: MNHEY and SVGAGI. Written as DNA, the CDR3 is TGTGCCAGCAGTTATGGGCAGGGGAATCAGCCCCAGCATTTT. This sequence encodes CASSYGQGNQPQHF.

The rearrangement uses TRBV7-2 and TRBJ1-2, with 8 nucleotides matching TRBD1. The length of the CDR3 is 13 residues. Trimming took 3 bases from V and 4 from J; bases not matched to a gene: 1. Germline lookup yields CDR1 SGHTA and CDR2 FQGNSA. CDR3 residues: CASSLQGAYGYTF. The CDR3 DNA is TGTGCCAGCAGCTTGCAGGGGGCCTATGGCTACACCTTC.

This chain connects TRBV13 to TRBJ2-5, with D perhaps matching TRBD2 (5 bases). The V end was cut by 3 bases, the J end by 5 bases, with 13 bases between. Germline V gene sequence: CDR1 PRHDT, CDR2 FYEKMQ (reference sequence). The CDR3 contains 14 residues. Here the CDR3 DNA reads TGTGCCAGCAGCTTCGGCCTAGCAGACGAGACCCAGTACTTC. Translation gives CASSFGLADETQYF.

CDR3: CASRLKADYGYTF. As DNA, the CDR3 is TGTGCCAGTCGACTAAAAGCGGACTATGGCTACACCTTC. This sequence joins TRBV2 and TRBJ1-2; D is ambiguous. This CDR3 has 13 amino acids. The germline V gene has CDR1 SNHLY and CDR2 FYNNEI. V shed 9 bases and J shed 3 bases, with 14 bases lying between them.

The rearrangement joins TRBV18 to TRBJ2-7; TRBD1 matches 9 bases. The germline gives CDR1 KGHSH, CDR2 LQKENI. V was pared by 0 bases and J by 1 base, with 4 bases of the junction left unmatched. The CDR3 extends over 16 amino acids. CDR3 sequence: CASSPPGQGNSYEQYF. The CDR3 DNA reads TGTGCCAGCTCACCACCAGGACAGGGGAATTCCTACGAGCAGTACTTC.

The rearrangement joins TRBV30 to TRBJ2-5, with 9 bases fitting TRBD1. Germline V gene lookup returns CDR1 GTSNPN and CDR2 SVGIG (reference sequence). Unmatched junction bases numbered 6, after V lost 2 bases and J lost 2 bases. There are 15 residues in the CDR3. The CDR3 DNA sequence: TGTGCCTGGAGTAAAAGGGACAGGGTACAAGAGACCCAGTACTTC. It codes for CAWSKRDRVQETQYF.

DNA for the CDR3: TGTGCCAGCAGCAAGGTAACAGGGCGGGAGGAGAGGCATGGCTACACCTTC. Its protein is CASSKVTGREERHGYTF. The genes are TRBV21-1 and TRBJ1-2. TRBV21-1 is deemed a pseudogene. The CDR3 is made up of 17 amino acids.

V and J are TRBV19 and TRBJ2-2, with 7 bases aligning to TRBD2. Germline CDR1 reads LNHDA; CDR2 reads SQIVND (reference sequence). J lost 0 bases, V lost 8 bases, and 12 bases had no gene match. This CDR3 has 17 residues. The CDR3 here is CASRGMGRGSNTGELFF. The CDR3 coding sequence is TGTGCCAGTCGAGGGATGGGGAGGGGATCGAACACCGGGGAGCTGTTTTTT.

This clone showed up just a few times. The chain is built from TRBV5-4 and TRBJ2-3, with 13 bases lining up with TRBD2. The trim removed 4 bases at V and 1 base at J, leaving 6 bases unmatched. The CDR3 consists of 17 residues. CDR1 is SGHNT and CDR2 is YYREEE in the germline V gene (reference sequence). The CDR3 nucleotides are TGTGCCAGCAGCAACCCAGGACTAGCGGGGGGCACAGATACGCAGTATTTT. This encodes CASSNPGLAGGTDTQYF.

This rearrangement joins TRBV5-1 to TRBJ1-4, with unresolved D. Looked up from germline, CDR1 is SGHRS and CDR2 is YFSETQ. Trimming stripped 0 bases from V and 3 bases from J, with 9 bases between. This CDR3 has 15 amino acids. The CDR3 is CASSLEIGANEKLFF. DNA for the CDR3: TGCGCCAGCAGCTTGGAGATCGGGGCTAATGAAAAACTGTTTTTT.

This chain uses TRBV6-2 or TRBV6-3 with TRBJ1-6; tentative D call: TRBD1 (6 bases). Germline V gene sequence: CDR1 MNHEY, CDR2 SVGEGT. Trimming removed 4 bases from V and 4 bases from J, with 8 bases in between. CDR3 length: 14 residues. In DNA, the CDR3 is TGTGCCAGCAGTTCGGGACAATATAATTCACCCCTCCACTTT. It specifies CASSSGQYNSPLHF.

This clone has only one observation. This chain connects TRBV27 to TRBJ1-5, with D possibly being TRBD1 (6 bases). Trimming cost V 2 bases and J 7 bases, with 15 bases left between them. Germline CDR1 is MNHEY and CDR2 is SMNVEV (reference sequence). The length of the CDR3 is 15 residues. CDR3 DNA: TGTGCCAGCAGTTTAGGAGGGGGGGGCCGACAGCCCCAGCATTTT. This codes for CASSLGGGGRQPQHF.